The clone carrying this T cell receptor beta chain is a singleton in its sample. What it recognizes is unknown. All the donors were Caucasian adults who lived in Nashville, Tennessee. This record comes from a study of shared clonotypes between healthy human individuals. For the study at large: Every donor yielded three CD4 naive, three CD4 memory, two CD8 naive and one CD8 memory plate. Study results and limitations: Only blood was sampled, and tissue TCR repertoires likely differ from blood ones.

V shed 7 bases and J shed 5 bases, with 11 bases lying between them. CDR1 and CDR2 (germline): WSHSY, SAAADI. This CDR3 is built from 12 residues. Here immunoSEQ multiplex PCR was the method, and the copy in TCRdb shows in-frame clones only, minus some. The repertoire consists of some 2,000,000 clones, with 85% to 95% occurring once and the leading ten covering 0.13%. This chain uses TRBV10-2 with TRBJ1-1; D is perhaps TRBD1 (5 bases). Input material: naive CD4+ T cells sorted from blood. As for subset: CD45RA+ positively selected. The receptor's source is a man younger than 30 in good health. The CDR3 loop reads CASNEGRTEAFF. The CDR3 DNA reads TGCGCCAGCAACGAGGGGAGGACTGAAGCTTTCTTT.